These T cell receptor beta chains were read from a single sample in a study of blood T cell repertoires in COVID-19. Assay: immunoSEQ multiplex PCR; the TCRdb copy retains only in-frame clones and omits some. Of tens of thousands of clones listed, over 85% are singletons. Material: peripheral blood. The receptor set was obtained from a man aged 45-65 years with acute or convalescent COVID-19. Both conserved end residues are part of each CDR3. The D gene is left open where the match is weak. The listing skips clone size in some rows; elsewhere it reads once, few, many or a size class.

abundance,j_gene,v_gene,d_gene,CDR3aa,CDR3nt
-,TRBJ2-1,TRBV28,TRBD2,CASNGRRGTYNEQFF,TGTGCCAGCAATGGGAGGCGGGGGACCTACAATGAGCAGTTCTTC
-,TRBJ2-3,TRBV10-3,TRBD2,CAISGLAGGPVDTQYF,TGTGCCATCAGTGGACTAGCGGGAGGGCCGGTAGATACGCAGTATTTT
once,TRBJ2-5,TRBV15,-,CATSRDRRETQYF,TGTGCCACCAGCAGAGATCGTAGAGAGACCCAGTACTTC
-,TRBJ1-2,TRBV10-3,-,CAIRVDSQAWGYTF,TGTGCCATCAGGGTGGACAGCCAGGCCTGGGGCTACACCTTC
-,TRBJ1-1,TRBV6-2/TRBV6-3,-,CASSYRRGWNTEAFF,TGTGCCAGCAGTTACCGCCGGGGATGGAACACTGAAGCTTTCTTT
-,TRBJ2-5,TRBV13,TRBD1,CASSDRGLSRETQYF,TGTGCCAGCAGTGACAGGGGGCTCTCTAGAGAGACCCAGTACTTC
-,TRBJ2-7,TRBV4-1,TRBD2,CASSRAGANYEQYF,TGCGCCAGCAGCCGAGCGGGAGCGAACTACGAGCAGTACTTC
-,TRBJ2-7,TRBV3-1/TRBV3-2,TRBD1,CASSLTGQASYEQYF,TGTGCCAGCAGCCTAACTGGACAGGCTTCCTACGAGCAGTACTTC
-,TRBJ1-2,TRBV10-3,-,CAISEDSGYTF,TGTGCCATCAGTGAGGACAGCGGCTACACCTTC
-,TRBJ1-1,TRBV6-5,-,CANLTARVTEAFF,TGTGCCAACCTAACCGCCCGGGTCACTGAAGCTTTCTTT
few,TRBJ1-5,TRBV19,TRBD1,CASSISRTGQQPQHF,TGTGCCAGTAGTATCTCCAGGACAGGGCAGCAGCCCCAGCATTTT
-,TRBJ2-7,TRBV2,TRBD2,CASLLAGTFYEQYF,TGTGCCAGCCTACTAGCGGGCACCTTCTACGAGCAGTACTTC
-,TRBJ1-6,TRBV9,TRBD1,CASSVDVRGRKKPGYNSPLHF,TGTGCCAGCAGCGTAGATGTGAGGGGGCGTAAAAAACCTGGCTATAATTCACCCCTCCACTTT
-,TRBJ1-1,TRBV7-9,-,CASSLAPGVGTEAFF,TGTGCCAGCAGCTTAGCGCCGGGGGTCGGCACTGAAGCTTTCTTT
-,TRBJ2-6,TRBV11-2,TRBD1,CASSLRGAGGTGANVLTF,TGTGCCAGCAGCTTAAGGGGGGCAGGGGGCACTGGGGCCAACGTCCTGACTTTC
once,TRBJ2-7,TRBV6-6,TRBD2,CASGGGSSYEQYF,TGTGCCAGCGGAGGCGGGAGCTCCTACGAGCAGTACTTC
-,TRBJ2-7,TRBV10-2,-,CASSEGFGEYEQYF,TGCGCCAGCAGTGAGGGGTTTGGGGAGTACGAGCAGTACTTC
-,TRBJ2-1,TRBV5-1,TRBD2,CASSPGTSGRDEQFF,TGCGCCAGCAGCCCGGGGACTAGCGGGAGGGATGAGCAGTTCTTC
-,TRBJ1-2,TRBV27,TRBD1,CASSSSGTGLSGYTF,TGTGCCAGCAGTTCGTCCGGGACAGGGCTCTCTGGCTACACCTTC
-,TRBJ1-5,TRBV18,-,CASSPSGNQPQHF,TGTGCCAGCTCACCATCTGGCAATCAGCCCCAGCATTTT
-,TRBJ1-2,TRBV6-2/TRBV6-3,-,CASSYSTRGDGYTF,TGTGCCAGCAGTTACTCGACTAGGGGTGATGGCTACACCTTC
-,TRBJ2-1,TRBV7-2,TRBD1,CASSLLGQAHEQFF,TGTGCCAGCAGCTTATTGGGACAGGCCCATGAGCAGTTCTTC
-,TRBJ2-1,TRBV6-6,-,CASNPDTYNEQFF,TGTGCCAGCAACCCGGACACCTACAATGAGCAGTTCTTC
-,TRBJ2-3,TRBV6-6,TRBD1,CASKDRGRADTQYF,TGTGCCAGCAAGGACAGGGGGCGCGCAGATACGCAGTATTTT
-,TRBJ2-4,TRBV28,-,CASSLPAPGNRGLAKNIQYF,TGTGCCAGCAGTTTACCGGCCCCCGGGAACAGAGGATTAGCCAAAAACATTCAGTACTTC
-,TRBJ2-1,TRBV27,-,CASQAQGGNEQFF,TGTGCCAGCCAGGCTCAAGGGGGCAATGAGCAGTTCTTC
-,TRBJ2-2,TRBV18,TRBD2,CASSPPWKGRVGLAGDVGTGELFF,TGTGCCAGCTCACCACCATGGAAGGGGCGCGTTGGACTAGCGGGAGATGTGGGGACCGGGGAGCTGTTTTTT
-,TRBJ2-3,TRBV4-1,TRBD2,CASSSQNSGTKPDTQYF,TGCGCCAGCAGCTCTCAGAACTCCGGGACTAAACCAGATACGCAGTATTTT
few,TRBJ1-2,TRBV7-2,-,CASSSAGIYGYTF,TGTGCCAGCAGCTCCGCAGGGATCTATGGCTACACCTTC
-,TRBJ1-5,TRBV10-3,-,CAISRDRSGQPQHF,TGTGCCATCAGCCGTGACAGGTCTGGTCAGCCCCAGCATTTT
-,TRBJ2-1,TRBV27,-,CASSLGGPAYNEQFF,TGTGCCAGCAGTCTCGGAGGGCCTGCCTACAATGAGCAGTTCTTC
few,TRBJ1-5,TRBV6-2/TRBV6-3,-,CASSPTGYNQPQHF,TGTGCCAGCAGCCCGACAGGCTACAATCAGCCCCAGCATTTT
-,TRBJ2-5,TRBV9,TRBD1,CASSDRDRGETQYF,TGTGCCAGCAGCGATCGGGACAGGGGAGAGACCCAGTACTTC
-,TRBJ2-3,TRBV7-8,TRBD1,CASSSTVQGAGTDTQYF,TGTGCCAGCAGCTCAACAGTCCAGGGGGCTGGCACAGATACGCAGTATTTT
-,TRBJ2-1,TRBV9,TRBD2,CASSVAGGGYNEQFF,TGTGCCAGCAGCGTAGCGGGCGGGGGTTACAATGAGCAGTTCTTC